Presented here are 21 T cell receptor beta chains from one specimen sequenced in a study of shared clonotypes between healthy human individuals. Generated by immunoSEQ multiplex PCR, the TCRdb table keeps only in-frame clones and is missing some. Among about 510,000 clones listed, around 79% were seen once. Sequencing was performed on PBMCs. Source of these receptors: a woman in her thirties or forties in good health. Some clones in this sample may be carry-over from other donors' samples.

The chain is built from TRBV2 and TRBJ1-2; D might be TRBD1 (6 bases). CDR1 and CDR2 from the germline V gene are SNHLY and FYNNEI. CDR3 size: 13 residues. Trimming removed 2 bases at V and 3 bases at J, with 7 bases between. This chain's CDR3 is CASSENRDYGYTF. CDR3 sequence (DNA): TGTGCCAGCAGTGAAAACAGGGACTATGGCTACACCTTC.

This chain uses TRBV15 with TRBJ1-4; D unclear. V was pared by 0 bases and J by 8 bases, with 4 bases between. The CDR3 is 12 amino acids. The V gene's germline CDR1 is LNHNV and CDR2 YYDKDF (reference sequence). CDR3 bases: TGTGCCACCAGCAGAGATAGCGAAAAACTGTTTTTT. The encoded protein is CATSRDSEKLFF. The whole variable domain, remainder taken from reference TRBV15 and TRBJ1-4, is DAMVIQNPRYQVTQFGKPVTLSCSQTLNHNVMYWYQQKSSQAPKLLFHYYDKDFNNEADTPDNFQSRRPNTSFCFLDIRSPGLGDTAMYLCATSRDSEKLFFGSGTQLSVL.

The chain recombines TRBV19 with TRBJ2-2; D is uncertain. V lost 1 base, J lost 6 bases, and 0 bases lay in between. Per germline, CDR1 LNHDA and CDR2 SQIVND (reference sequence). The CDR3 has 11 residues. The DNA for the CDR3 is TGTGCCAGTAGTATAGCCGGGGAGCTGTTTTTT. Protein sequence: CASSIAGELFF.

The V gene is TRBV9, the J gene TRBJ2-3; D gene unclear. From germline, CDR1 is SGDLS and CDR2 YYNGEE. CDR3 size: 15 residues. The V gene lost 0 bases and the J gene lost 6 bases, with 14 bases spanning the gap. The CDR3, as DNA: TGTGCCAGCAGCGTAGGACTCCAGGCCTACGATACGCAGTATTTT. Its protein is CASSVGLQAYDTQYF.

V is TRBV19 and J is TRBJ2-2; D not certain. V gave up 3 bases and J gave up 5 bases, with 13 bases separating them. Germline V gene sequence: CDR1 LNHDA, CDR2 SQIVND (reference sequence). This CDR3 region has 15 residues. CDR3 sequence reads: CASSMGPSWTGELFF. The CDR3, as DNA: TGTGCCAGTAGTATGGGTCCTTCTTGGACCGGGGAGCTGTTTTTT. Full variable domain (outside the CDR3, taken from reference TRBV19 and TRBJ2-2): DGGITQSPKYLFRKEGQNVTLSCEQNLNHDAMYWYRQDPGQGLRLIYYSQIVNDFQKGDIAEGYSVSREKKESFPLTVTSAQKNPTAFYLCASSMGPSWTGELFFGEGSRLTVL.

The rearrangement joins TRBV7-8 to TRBJ2-1; tentatively, D is TRBD2 (5 bases). Trimming left V 1 base short and J 8 bases short, with 15 bases between. There are 15 residues in the CDR3. Germline CDR1 SGHVS, CDR2 FQNEAQ. The chain's CDR3 is CASSLGPGFGDEQFF. CDR3 nucleotide sequence: TGTGCCAGCAGCTTAGGACCGGGATTTGGCGATGAGCAGTTCTTC.

The CDR3 DNA follows: TGTGCCAGCAGCTTAGACGCCCCGGGAACTTCCCAAGAGACCCAGTACTTC. Translated: CASSLDAPGTSQETQYF. This rearrangement joins TRBV11-3 to TRBJ2-5, with a possible D match to TRBD2 (5 bases). The CDR3 sequence is 17 residues long. Germline V gene sequence: CDR1 SGHNT, CDR2 YENEEA. Trimming left V 0 bases short and J 1 base short, with 15 bases between.

This clone occurred once. The chain recombines TRBV4-2 with TRBJ2-3; 10 nucleotides line up with TRBD2. Germline loops: CDR1 LGHNA, CDR2 YNFKEQ. The CDR3 is made up of 16 amino acids. V was pared by 5 bases and J by 4 bases, with 9 bases of the junction left unmatched. The CDR3: CASSFGTSVAADTQYF. CDR3 DNA: TGTGCCAGCAGCTTTGGGACTAGCGTGGCAGCAGATACGCAGTATTTT.

The sample holds a few counts of this clone. The rearrangement joins TRBV5-1 to TRBJ2-7; D not resolved. CDR3 length: 14 residues. Germline CDR1 is SGHRS and CDR2 is YFSETQ. V lost 0 bases, J lost 3 bases, and 10 bases lay in between. The CDR3 loop is CASSLVSPDYEQYF. CDR3 DNA: TGCGCCAGCAGCTTGGTCAGCCCAGACTACGAGCAGTACTTC.

The V and J genes are TRBV7-9 and TRBJ1-2; 8 bases are a match to TRBD1. Unmatched junction bases numbered 10, after V lost 5 bases and J lost 8 bases. The CDR3 length is 14 residues. CDR1 is SEHNR, CDR2 FQNEAQ, per germline (reference sequence). In DNA form, the CDR3 reads TGTGCCAGCAGCCCCCAGGGGGCTTTTAGAGGCTACACCTTC. The encoded protein is CASSPQGAFRGYTF.

The CDR3 here is CASSQARLEQYF. Written as DNA, the CDR3 is TGTGCCAGCAGCCAAGCACGCCTCGAGCAGTACTTC. The chain uses TRBV14 and TRBJ2-7; D is undetermined. Germline V lookup: CDR1 SGHDN, CDR2 FVKESK. V gave up 1 base and J gave up 6 bases, with 7 bases separating them. This CDR3 comprises 12 residues. The whole variable domain, remainder taken from reference TRBV14 and TRBJ2-7, is EAGVTQFPSHSVIEKGQTVTLRCDPISGHDNLYWYRRVMGKEIKFLLHFVKESKQDESGMPNNRFLAERTGGTYSTLKVQPAELEDSGVYFCASSQARLEQYFGPGTRLTVT.

A note on this clone: A clone one base away is much larger, so this may be a read error. This chain joins TRBV13 and TRBJ2-1, with 15 positions matching TRBD2. In germline, CDR1 is PRHDT, CDR2 FYEKMQ (reference sequence). CDR3 size: 20 residues. The V gene end was trimmed by 2 bases and the J gene end by 8 bases; junction bases not matched to a gene: 16. The CDR3 loop is CASSLLPGTSGRTGQDEQFF. In DNA form, the CDR3 reads TGTGCCAGCAGCTTACTTCCCGGGACTAGCGGGAGGACCGGGCAGGATGAGCAGTTCTTC.

This clone was recorded a few times. This chain uses TRBV28 with TRBJ1-1; TRBD1 matches 7 bases. CDR3 length: 13 residues. Germline V gives CDR1 MDHEN, CDR2 SYDVKM. V lost 8 bases and J lost 4; bases outside the gene matches: 7. CDR3 DNA sequence: TGTGCCAGCGGAGACAGGGCGGGCACTGAAGCTTTCTTT. Its translation is CASGDRAGTEAFF.

This clone was counted only a few times. This chain connects TRBV30 to TRBJ1-1; 8 bases are shared with TRBD1. Germline loops: CDR1 GTSNPN, CDR2 SVGIG (reference sequence). The V and J ends lost 3 bases and 4 bases, in that order; junction bases with no gene match: 4. The CDR3 has 13 amino acids. In DNA, the CDR3 is TGTGCCTGGAGGGATACAGGGGGCACTGAAGCTTTCTTT. It codes for CAWRDTGGTEAFF.

The chain employs TRBV11-2 and TRBJ2-7, with D possibly TRBD2 on 6 matching bases. The CDR3 length is 18 residues. Germline V gene lookup returns CDR1 SGHAT and CDR2 FQNNGV. V dropped 5 bases and J dropped 2 bases, with 25 bases sitting between them. The CDR3 region has the DNA TGTGCCAGCAGCATCCGACTTATGGGTATGGGAGGCCCCTACGAGCAGTACTTC. Amino acids: CASSIRLMGMGGPYEQYF. Full variable domain (rest looked up from reference TRBV11-2 and TRBJ2-7): EAGVAQSPRYKIIEKRQSVAFWCNPISGHATLYWYQQILGQGPKLLIQFQNNGVVDDSQLPKDRFSAERLKGVDSTLKIQPAKLEDSAVYLCASSIRLMGMGGPYEQYFGPGTRLTVT.

This clone was counted only a few times. V usage is TRBV4-1 and J usage is TRBJ2-7; D is perhaps TRBD2 (5 bases). V was shortened by 4 bases and J by 3 bases, with 13 bases between the two germline ends. The CDR3 length is 14 residues. Germline loops: CDR1 MGHRA, CDR2 YSYEKL. The CDR3 region has the DNA TGCGCCAGCAGCCGGGAGCTAGTCGGCTACGAGCAGTACTTC. Residues: CASSRELVGYEQYF.

CDR3 nucleotides: TGTGCCAGCAGTCGGACAGGCATTGGAAACACCATATATTTT. Protein product: CASSRTGIGNTIYF. The rearrangement joins TRBV27 to TRBJ1-3, with 7 bases that match TRBD1. The CDR3 is 14 amino acids. V was pared by 5 bases and J by 3 bases, with 4 bases of the junction left unmatched. CDR1 is MNHEY and CDR2 is SMNVEV in the germline V gene (reference sequence).

Of note for this clone: Relative to the germline gene, one junction end is altered; a read error may explain this. V is TRBV5-1 and J is TRBJ2-1; a weak D match, TRBD2 (6 bases). The CDR3 contains 15 residues. CDR1 is SGHRS, CDR2 YFSETQ, per germline. In nucleotides, the CDR3 is TGCGCCAGCACCTTGGGGGGTTCGAGGTACAATGAGCAGTTCTTC. This gives the protein CASTLGGSRYNEQFF. The variable domain in full, with the rest retrieved from reference TRBV5-1 and TRBJ2-1, is KAGVTQTPRYLIKTRGQQVTLSCSPISGHRSVSWYQQTPGQGLQFLFEYFSETQRNKGNFPGRFSGRQFSNSRSEMNVSTLELGDSALYLCASTLGGSRYNEQFFGPGTRLTVL.

V gene TRBV11-3 combines with J gene TRBJ2-1; unclear D gene. Germline CDR1 and CDR2: SGHNT and YENEEA. CDR3 length equals 15 residues. V lost 5 bases and J lost 0, with 11 bases in between. The CDR3 sequence: CASSRSLSSYNEQFF. CDR3 coding DNA: TGTGCCAGCAGCCGTAGCCTAAGCTCCTACAATGAGCAGTTCTTC. Together with reference TRBV11-3 and TRBJ2-1, the CDR3 gives the full variable domain: EAGVVQSPRYKIIEKKQPVAFWCNPISGHNTLYWYLQNLGQGPELLIRYENEEAVDDSQLPKDRFSAERLKGVDSTLKIQPAELGDSAVYLCASSRSLSSYNEQFFGPGTRLTVL.

The chain joins TRBV11-2 to TRBJ2-1, with D perhaps matching TRBD2 (6 bases). This CDR3 spans 15 amino acids. Trimming removed 1 base at V and 4 bases at J, with 11 bases between. Germline loops: CDR1 SGHAT, CDR2 FQNNGV. CDR3 amino acids: CASSLGAGEYNEQFF. The CDR3, as DNA: TGTGCCAGCAGCTTAGGAGCGGGCGAATACAATGAGCAGTTCTTC.

V is TRBV7-3 and J is TRBJ2-1, with D possibly TRBD1 on 6 matching bases. The length of the CDR3 is 13 residues. V dropped 5 bases and J dropped 4 bases, with 9 bases sitting between them. Germline assignment: CDR1 SGHTA and CDR2 FQGTGA. The CDR3 sequence: CASSPDRYNEQFF. CDR3 bases: TGTGCCAGCAGCCCTGACAGGTACAATGAGCAGTTCTTC. Combining the CDR3 with reference TRBV7-3 and TRBJ2-1 gives the whole variable domain GAGVSQTPSNKVTEKGKYVELRCDPISGHTALYWYRQSLGQGPEFLIYFQGTGAADDSGLPNDRFFAVRPEGSVSTLKIQRTERGDSAVYLCASSPDRYNEQFFGPGTRLTVL.